These T cell receptor beta chains were read from a single sample in a study of CD8+ T cells in alopecia areata. Method: immunoSEQ multiplex PCR; TCRdb's copy keeps in-frame clones and lacks some. The sample lists about 12,000 clones, about 61% occurring once. Material for sequencing was skin. The receptors stem from a human donor with alopecia areata. CDR3s include the opening cysteine and the closing phenylalanine or tryptophan. The D gene is left open where the match is weak. Only part of the rows carry a size: once, few, many, or a class if the clone is expanded.

J: TRBJ2-6
size: few
V: TRBV6-5
length: 15
D: -
CDR3: CASRGSGSGANVLTF
DNA: TGTGCCAGCAGGGGAAGCGGCTCTGGGGCCAACGTCCTGACTTTC

J: TRBJ2-5
size: once
V: TRBV10-3
length: 15
D: -
CDR3: CAISESGQGGETQYF
DNA: TGTGCCATCAGTGAGTCGGGTCAGGGAGGAGAGACCCAGTACTTC

J: TRBJ1-1
size: few
V: TRBV7-9
length: 12
D: -
CDR3: CASSFANTEAFF
DNA: TGTGCCAGCAGCTTCGCGAACACTGAAGCTTTCTTT

J: TRBJ2-3
size: -
V: TRBV7-2
length: 13
D: TRBD2
CDR3: CASSIAGADTQYF
DNA: TGTGCCAGCAGCATAGCGGGAGCAGATACGCAGTATTTT

J: TRBJ2-2
size: -
V: TRBV5-4
length: 16
D: -
CDR3: CASTQKAGLFTGELFF
DNA: TGTGCCAGCACCCAGAAGGCGGGATTATTTACCGGGGAGCTGTTTTTT

J: TRBJ1-6
size: once
V: TRBV7-9
length: 15
D: TRBD1
CDR3: CATEGDRRVNSPLHF
DNA: TGTGCCACAGAGGGGGACAGACGGGTCAATTCACCCCTCCACTTT

J: TRBJ2-4
size: few
V: TRBV7-8
length: 12
D: -
CDR3: CASSSDGNIQYF
DNA: TGTGCCAGCAGCTCGGACGGAAACATTCAGTACTTC

J: TRBJ2-2
size: -
V: TRBV6-4
length: 13
D: -
CDR3: CASSEGDTGELFF
DNA: TGTGCCAGCAGTGAGGGGGACACCGGGGAGCTGTTTTTT

J: TRBJ2-3
size: -
V: TRBV7-3
length: 18
D: TRBD2
CDR3: CASSLSRLAGPSTDTQYF
DNA: TGTGCCAGCAGCTTGTCTCGACTAGCGGGGCCTAGCACAGATACGCAGTATTTT

J: TRBJ2-1
size: -
V: TRBV9
length: 17
D: TRBD2
CDR3: CASSVLSLAETYNEQFF
DNA: TGTGCCAGCAGCGTCCTTTCTCTAGCGGAAACCTACAATGAGCAGTTCTTC

J: TRBJ1-5
size: -
V: TRBV6-6
length: 14
D: TRBD1
CDR3: CASQGTGFNQPQHF
DNA: TGTGCCAGCCAAGGGACAGGCTTCAATCAGCCCCAGCATTTT

J: TRBJ2-2
size: -
V: TRBV6-4
length: 13
D: -
CDR3: CASSDSGTGELFF
DNA: TGTGCCAGCAGTGACTCTGGCACCGGGGAGCTGTTTTTT

J: TRBJ1-1
size: -
V: TRBV12-5
length: 15
D: TRBD1
CDR3: CASGPTGELNTEAFF
DNA: TGTGCTAGTGGTCCTACAGGGGAATTGAACACTGAAGCTTTCTTT

J: TRBJ2-7
size: -
V: TRBV11-2
length: 15
D: -
CDR3: CASSPREGEAYEQYF
DNA: TGTGCCAGCAGCCCTCGGGAAGGGGAGGCCTACGAGCAGTACTTC

J: TRBJ2-5
size: -
V: TRBV28
length: 14
D: TRBD1
CDR3: CASSLIRGGETQYF
DNA: TGTGCCAGCAGCTTGATCCGAGGGGGCGAGACCCAGTACTTC

J: TRBJ1-1
size: -
V: TRBV10-2
length: 14
D: -
CDR3: CASSEQQMNTEAFF
DNA: TGCGCCAGCAGTGAGCAGCAGATGAACACTGAAGCTTTCTTT

J: TRBJ2-7
size: -
V: TRBV18
length: 14
D: -
CDR3: CASSPGTRPGEQYF
DNA: TGTGCCAGCTCACCGGGGACCCGACCTGGGGAGCAGTACTTC

J: TRBJ2-7
size: -
V: TRBV5-6
length: 14
D: -
CDR3: CASSLLHSPYEQYF
DNA: TGTGCCAGCAGCTTGCTGCACAGCCCTTACGAGCAGTACTTC

J: TRBJ2-3
size: -
V: TRBV7-2
length: 14
D: -
CDR3: CASSSPPGADTQYF
DNA: TGTGCCAGCAGCTCCCCTCCCGGGGCAGATACGCAGTATTTT

J: TRBJ2-1
size: -
V: TRBV18
length: 16
D: TRBD2
CDR3: CASSLYGGSFDNEQFF
DNA: TGTGCCAGCTCACTTTATGGCGGGAGTTTCGACAATGAGCAGTTCTTC

J: TRBJ1-1
size: -
V: TRBV27
length: 15
D: TRBD1
CDR3: CASSTGDRGNTEAFF
DNA: TGTGCCAGCAGTACCGGGGACAGGGGGAACACTGAAGCTTTCTTT

J: TRBJ2-7
size: -
V: TRBV6-5
length: 15
D: -
CDR3: CASSYAPGFPYEQYF
DNA: TGTGCCAGCAGTTACGCCCCCGGGTTTCCCTACGAGCAGTACTTC

J: TRBJ2-7
size: -
V: TRBV5-6
length: 11
D: -
CDR3: CASSFSTEQYF
DNA: TGTGCCAGCAGCTTCTCTACGGAGCAGTACTTC

J: TRBJ1-1
size: few
V: TRBV7-9
length: 12
D: -
CDR3: CASSLSGAEAFF
DNA: TGTGCCAGCAGCTTATCGGGGGCTGAAGCTTTCTTT

J: TRBJ2-1
size: -
V: TRBV6-5
length: 14
D: TRBD1
CDR3: CASSLQDRRSEQFF
DNA: TGTGCCAGCAGTTTGCAGGACAGGCGATCTGAGCAGTTCTTC

J: TRBJ2-7
size: -
V: TRBV6-5
length: 14
D: -
CDR3: CASSYSRATYEQYF
DNA: TGTGCCAGCAGTTACTCGAGGGCCACCTACGAGCAGTACTTC

J: TRBJ2-7
size: -
V: TRBV29-1
length: 11
D: -
CDR3: CSVEDGGEQYF
DNA: TGCAGCGTTGAAGATGGGGGCGAGCAGTACTTC

J: TRBJ2-2
size: few
V: TRBV7-9
length: 15
D: TRBD2
CDR3: CASSSSGVNTGELFF
DNA: TGTGCCAGCAGCTCTAGCGGGGTCAACACCGGGGAGCTGTTTTTT

J: TRBJ2-7
size: -
V: TRBV7-8
length: 16
D: -
CDR3: CASSPQTGEGTRDPYF
DNA: TGTGCCAGCAGCCCACAGACAGGGGAGGGGACTCGTGATCCGTACTTC

J: TRBJ2-1
size: -
V: TRBV9
length: 16
D: TRBD2
CDR3: CASSVAAGGIYNEQFF
DNA: TGTGCCAGCAGCGTAGCGGCGGGGGGGATCTACAATGAGCAGTTCTTC

J: TRBJ2-1
size: -
V: TRBV7-2
length: 13
D: -
CDR3: CASNPTPRGEQFF
DNA: TGTGCCAGCAACCCTACCCCCCGGGGGGAGCAGTTCTTC

J: TRBJ2-7
size: -
V: TRBV5-6
length: 17
D: -
CDR3: CASSLPSPGFSKYEQYF
DNA: TGTGCCAGCAGCTTGCCTAGTCCAGGGTTCTCAAAGTACGAGCAGTACTTC

J: TRBJ2-1
size: -
V: TRBV9
length: 15
D: -
CDR3: CASSVPPSSYNEQFF
DNA: TGTGCCAGCAGCGTACCGCCGAGCTCCTACAATGAGCAGTTCTTC

J: TRBJ2-3
size: few
V: TRBV7-8
length: 15
D: -
CDR3: CASSFEGFRTDTQYF
DNA: TGTGCCAGCAGCTTCGAAGGGTTTCGGACAGATACGCAGTATTTT

J: TRBJ2-4
size: few
V: TRBV6-1
length: 15
D: -
CDR3: CASKTGGLAKNIQYF
DNA: TGTGCCAGCAAAACGGGGGGCCTAGCCAAAAACATTCAGTACTTC

J: TRBJ2-7
size: few
V: TRBV9
length: 13
D: -
CDR3: CASSPGYRGEQYF
DNA: TGTGCCAGCAGCCCGGGCTACCGTGGAGAGCAGTACTTC

J: TRBJ2-1
size: -
V: TRBV7-9
length: 14
D: -
CDR3: CASSLASLSNEQFF
DNA: TGTGCCAGCAGCTTAGCTAGCCTGAGCAATGAGCAGTTCTTC

J: TRBJ1-3
size: -
V: TRBV5-5
length: 17
D: -
CDR3: CASSPLGPSAAGNTIYF
DNA: TGTGCCAGCAGCCCCTTAGGGCCCTCCGCCGCTGGAAACACCATATATTTT

J: TRBJ2-7
size: -
V: TRBV2
length: 12
D: -
CDR3: CASRGDPYEQYF
DNA: TGTGCCAGCAGGGGTGATCCCTACGAGCAGTACTTC

J: TRBJ1-1
size: few
V: TRBV7-9
length: 13
D: -
CDR3: CASSLEVNTEAFF
DNA: TGTGCCAGCAGCTTAGAAGTCAACACTGAAGCTTTCTTT

J: TRBJ2-2
size: -
V: TRBV15
length: 16
D: -
CDR3: CATSRVVAENTGELFF
DNA: TGTGCCACCAGCAGAGTGGTAGCGGAGAACACCGGGGAGCTGTTTTTT